A single sample gave rise to the 7 T cell receptor beta chains below, sequenced in a study of Ad26.COV2.S vaccination and SARS-CoV-2 variants. Documented treatment: around 19 received Ad26.COV2.S at low or high dose, single or two shots; roughly 5 received placebo; per-sample allocation not given. Vaccine and placebo recipients were sampled on day 63 after the first injection. The data were produced by immunoSEQ multiplex PCR, yet TCRdb's version contains in-frame clones alone and is incomplete. This table has roughly 680,000 clones, roughly 90% appearing once. The starting material was peripheral blood, obtained in a trial of Ad26.COV2.S vaccine versus placebo. The receptors were sampled from a person between 18 and 65 years old who received the Ad26.COV2.S COVID-19 vaccine or a placebo.

The J gene is TRBJ1-4, the V gene TRBV30; D is unclear. Trimming shortened V by 5 bases and J by 7 bases, and 8 bases separated the two germline ends. Germline values: CDR1 GTSNPN, CDR2 SVGIG (reference sequence). The CDR3 has 11 residues. CDR3 region: CAWGHLEKLFF. DNA of the CDR3: TGTGCCTGGGGTCATCTTGAAAAACTGTTTTTT.

A single count supports this clone. J is TRBJ2-3 and V is TRBV5-1; D may be TRBD2 (6 bases). Germline assignment: CDR1 SGHRS and CDR2 YFSETQ. Trimming pared 4 bases from V and 0 bases from J, leaving 12 bases between. The CDR3 runs to 15 residues. CDR3 DNA sequence: TGCGCCAGCAGCCGAGCCGGGGGTAGCACAGATACGCAGTATTTT. Encoded protein: CASSRAGGSTDTQYF.

This clone occurred once. This chain joins TRBV11-3 and TRBJ2-3, with no clear D. V was trimmed by 4 bases and J by 2 bases, leaving 13 bases between them. This CDR3 region has 15 residues. Per the germline V gene, CDR1 is SGHNT and CDR2 is YENEEA. The CDR3 protein is CASSSGAEYTDTQYF. CDR3 nucleotides: TGTGCCAGCAGCTCGGGCGCGGAGTACACAGATACGCAGTATTTT.

J is TRBJ2-5 and V is TRBV5-5, with 7 bases that match TRBD2. This CDR3 is 16 amino acids long. Germline V CDR1 and CDR2: SGHKS, YYEKEE (reference sequence). Trimming at V came to 0 bases and at J to 5 bases, leaving 10 bases not matched to a gene. Here the CDR3 reads CASSLGGRGERETQYF. As DNA, the CDR3 is TGTGCCAGCAGCTTGGGTGGGAGGGGCGAAAGGGAGACCCAGTACTTC.

The chain carries TRBV5-1 and TRBJ2-7, with D uncertain. CDR1 is SGHRS and CDR2 is YFSETQ in the germline V gene. The CDR3 sequence is 16 residues long. Trimming cost V 4 bases and J 5 bases, with 22 bases left between them. The CDR3 DNA reads as TGCGCCAGCAGCGACGGTCGCGAGAGCCCTATCCACGAGCAGTACTTC. As protein: CASSDGRESPIHEQYF.

The genes are TRBV9 and TRBJ1-6; the match to TRBD1 covers 10 bases. From germline, CDR1 is SGDLS and CDR2 YYNGEE. The trim removed 1 base at V and 8 bases at J, leaving 6 bases unmatched. The CDR3 spans 16 residues. CDR3 in amino acids: CASSVNPGTGDSPLHF. The DNA for the CDR3 is TGTGCCAGCAGCGTAAACCCCGGGACAGGGGATTCACCCCTCCACTTT. Combining the CDR3 with reference TRBV9 and TRBJ1-6 gives the whole variable domain DSGVTQTPKHLITATGQRVTLRCSPRSGDLSVYWYQQSLDQGLQFLIQYYNGEERAKGNILERFSAQQFPDLHSELNLSSLELGDSALYFCASSVNPGTGDSPLHFGNGTRLTVT.

This clone was detected once. The chain links TRBV10-3 to TRBJ1-3; 9 bases agree with TRBD1. The CDR3 spans 17 residues. The V gene end was trimmed by 0 bases and the J gene end by 4 bases; junction bases not matched to a gene: 7. CDR1 is ENHRY and CDR2 is SYGVKD in the germline V gene. The CDR3 coding sequence is TGTGCCATCAGTGAGTCTGGGACAGGGATGCAGGGAAACACCATATATTTT. Translating gives CAISESGTGMQGNTIYF.